A selection of T cell receptor beta chains follows, all from one sample in a study of neurological immune-mediated disorders. TCRdb ran MiXCR on the 5' RACE reads and lists one entry per CDR3 protein. The sample has around 71,000 distinct CDR3 sequences; roughly 15% are singletons. Sequenced sample: PBMCs. The receptor set was obtained from a female donor with HTLV-1-associated myelopathy (HAM/TSP). Each CDR3 is given with its conserved first and last residue. A D gene is named only where the DNA matches it firmly. A row's size may be missing; if present it is once, few, many or a size class.

TRBJ2-7	TRBD1	TRBV12-3/TRBV12-4	many	TGTGCCAGCAGTTTAGGATTGCAGGGGGCCTACGAGCAGTACTTC	CASSLGLQGAYEQYF
TRBJ2-2	.	TRBV5-6	.	TGTGTCAGCAGCGCCACAGGGTTCGACACCGGGGAGCTGTCTTTT	CVSSATGFDTGELSF
TRBJ1-1	TRBD1	TRBV3-1	many	TGTGCCAGCAGCTACGGGACAGGGGGGACTGAAGCTTTCTTT	CASSYGTGGTEAFF
TRBJ2-3	.	TRBV5-1	many	TGCGCCAGCAGCTCGACGACTATGAAAGATACGCAGTATTTT	CASSSTTMKDTQYF
TRBJ2-2	.	TRBV12-2	.	TGTGCAAGTCGCCCGTGCCCTAGCGGGGATTTGAACACCGGGGAGCTGTTTTTT	CASRPCPSGDLNTGELFF
TRBJ2-3	.	TRBV28	few	TGTGCCAACAGTTCCCCTAACTCCGACAGCACAGATACGCAGTATTTT	CANSSPNSDSTDTQYF
TRBJ2-4	TRBD1	TRBV28	many	TGTGCCAGCAGTTCCACCGGGACAGGGGTCGCCATTCAGTACTTC	CASSSTGTGVAIQYF
TRBJ1-2	.	TRBV3-1	many	TGTGCCAGCACCACTGGGGGGGGGCAATATGGCTACACCTTC	CASTTGGGQYGYTF
TRBJ2-7	.	TRBV7-8	.	TGTGCCACCAGCTTTGGGGGGATCGACGAGCAGTACTTC	CATSFGGIDEQYF
TRBJ2-5	TRBD2	TRBV7-2	many	TGTGCCAGCAGCAATCGGCGGGGGGGCGAGGAGACCCAGTACTTC	CASSNRRGGEETQYF
TRBJ1-5	.	TRBV6-6	many	TGTGCCAGCAGTAGACAGGCAAATCAGCCCCAGCATTTT	CASSRQANQPQHF
TRBJ2-7	.	TRBV5-1	many	TGCGCCAGCAGCTTGATTCTGGGGTTTGGCGAGCAGTACTTC	CASSLILGFGEQYF
TRBJ1-3	.	TRBV7-7	many	TGTGCCAGCAGCTTATCGAGAAACTCTGGAAACACCATATATTTT	CASSLSRNSGNTIYF
TRBJ2-2	.	TRBV7-9	many	TGTGCCAGCAGCTTAGCCAGAAACACCGGGGAGCTGTTTTTT	CASSLARNTGELFF
TRBJ2-1	TRBD1	TRBV10-3	many	TGTGCCATCAGTGAAGGGACAGCGACTACCAATGAGCAGTTCTTC	CAISEGTATTNEQFF
TRBJ2-3	.	TRBV20-1	.	TGCAGTGCTAGAGATCGACGGGATTGGACAGATACGCAGTATTTT	CSARDRRDWTDTQYF
TRBJ1-6	.	TRBV4-1	many	TGCGCCAGCAGCCAAGGAGGGTTCGTCTCCTATAATTCACCCCTCCACTTT	CASSQGGFVSYNSPLHF
TRBJ2-1	TRBD1	TRBV11-2	many	TGTGCCAGCAGCCCCCGGGACAGCTCCTACAATGAGCAGTTCTTC	CASSPRDSSYNEQFF
TRBJ2-1	.	TRBV20-1	many	TGCAGTGCCGAGAAGGGAGGGGGCCGGAATGAGCAGTTCTTC	CSAEKGGGRNEQFF
TRBJ2-7	TRBD1	TRBV6-1	many	TGTGCCAGCTCAGAGACAGGGCTCTACGAGCAGTACTTC	CASSETGLYEQYF
TRBJ1-6	TRBD1	TRBV5-1	many	TGCGCCAGCAGCTCGGAGGGGGCGATCTCACCCCTCCACTTT	CASSSEGAISPLHF
TRBJ1-1	.	TRBV20-1	.	TGCAGTGCTAGTAAGAACAGTGAAGCTTTCTTT	CSASKNSEAFF
TRBJ1-3	.	TRBV7-9	many	TGTGCCAGCACCTCAACTGGAAACACCATATATTTT	CASTSTGNTIYF
TRBJ2-7	.	TRBV20-1	many	TGCAGTGCTAGAGATAGATGGCCTCTGAACTACGAGCAGTACTTC	CSARDRWPLNYEQYF
TRBJ2-2	.	TRBV12-3/TRBV12-4	many	TGTGCCAGTAAGTTTAGGTTGACGAGGAACACCGGGGAGCTGTTTTTT	CASKFRLTRNTGELFF
TRBJ2-1	.	TRBV5-1	few	TGCACCAGCAGCTTGGTTGGTGAGCAGTTCTTC	CTSSLVGEQFF
TRBJ2-5	.	TRBV21-1	many	TGTGCCAGCAGCAGACCGGGACTTTCGGGGGGAGAGACCCAGTACTTC	CASSRPGLSGGETQYF